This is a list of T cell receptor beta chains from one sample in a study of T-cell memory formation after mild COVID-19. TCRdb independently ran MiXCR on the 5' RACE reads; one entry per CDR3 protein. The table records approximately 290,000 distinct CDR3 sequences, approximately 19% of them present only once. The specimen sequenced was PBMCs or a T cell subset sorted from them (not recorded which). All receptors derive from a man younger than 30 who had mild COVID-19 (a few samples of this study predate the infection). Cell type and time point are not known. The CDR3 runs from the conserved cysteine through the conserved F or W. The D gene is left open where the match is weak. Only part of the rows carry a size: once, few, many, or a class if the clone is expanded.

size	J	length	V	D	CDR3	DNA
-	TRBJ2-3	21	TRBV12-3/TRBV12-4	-	CASSTGTHHGRPKHSTDTQYF	TGTGCCAGCAGTACCGGGACCCACCACGGGCGACCGAAACACAGCACAGATACGCAGTATTTT
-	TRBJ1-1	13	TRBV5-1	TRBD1	CASSAQGATEAFF	TGCGCCAGCAGCGCCCAGGGGGCGACTGAAGCTTTCTTT
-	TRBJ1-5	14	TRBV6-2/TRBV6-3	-	CASSYDLSGQPQHF	TGTGCCAGCAGTTACGATTTATCGGGGCAGCCCCAGCATTTT
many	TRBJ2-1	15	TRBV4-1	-	CASSQGLLGTNEQFF	TGCGCCAGCAGCCAAGGGCTCCTCGGTACGAATGAGCAGTTCTTC
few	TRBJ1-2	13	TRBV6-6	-	CASSIAGYGGYTF	TGTGCCAGCAGCATAGCAGGTTACGGGGGCTACACCTTC
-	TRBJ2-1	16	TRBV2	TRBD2	CASSEAASGRSNEQFF	TGTGCCAGCAGTGAAGCGGCTAGCGGGCGTTCCAATGAGCAGTTCTTC
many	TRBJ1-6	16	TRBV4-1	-	CASSPIGRGTNSPLHF	TGCGCCAGCAGCCCGATCGGTCGGGGAACTAATTCACCCCTCCACTTT
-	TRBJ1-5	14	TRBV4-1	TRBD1	CASSRGQGEQPQHF	TGCGCCAGCAGCCGTGGACAGGGCGAACAGCCCCAGCATTTT
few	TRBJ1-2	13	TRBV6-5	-	CASRRPDSYGYTF	TGTGCCAGCAGGAGACCAGATTCCTATGGCTACACCTTC
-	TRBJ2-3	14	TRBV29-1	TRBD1	CSGGDRDPTDTQYF	TGCAGCGGCGGCGACAGGGACCCCACAGATACGCAGTATTTT
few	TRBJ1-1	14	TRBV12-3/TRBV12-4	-	CASSPAGVNTEAFF	TGTGCCAGCAGTCCCGCTGGGGTGAACACTGAAGCTTTCTTT
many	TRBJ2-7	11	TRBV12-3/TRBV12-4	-	CASTSAYEQYF	TGTGCCAGCACTAGCGCCTACGAGCAGTACTTC
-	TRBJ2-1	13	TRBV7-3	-	CASSSTGSNEQFF	TGTGCCAGCAGCTCCACAGGGTCCAATGAGCAGTTCTTC
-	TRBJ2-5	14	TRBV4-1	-	CASSQGGGQETQYF	TGCGCCAGCAGCCAAGGGGGTGGCCAAGAGACCCAGTACTTC
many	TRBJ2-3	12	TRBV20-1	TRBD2	CSASGGKDTQYF	TGCAGTGCTAGCGGGGGGAAAGATACGCAGTATTTT
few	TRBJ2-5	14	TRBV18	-	CASSPMGRQETQYF	TGTGCCAGCTCACCTATGGGCAGACAAGAGACCCAGTACTTC
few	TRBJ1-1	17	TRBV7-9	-	CASSFPQVGSENTEAFF	TGTGCCAGCAGCTTTCCGCAGGTCGGGTCGGAGAACACTGAAGCTTTCTTT
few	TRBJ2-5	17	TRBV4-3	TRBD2	CASSQGASGGRQETQYF	TGCGCCAGCAGCCAAGGGGCTAGCGGGGGGCGACAAGAGACCCAGTACTTC
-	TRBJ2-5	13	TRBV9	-	CASSGGSLGTQYF	TGTGCCAGCAGCGGGGGTTCTCTAGGGACCCAGTACTTC
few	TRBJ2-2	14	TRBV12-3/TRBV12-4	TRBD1	CASSRDRHTGELFF	TGTGCCAGCAGCCGGGACAGACACACCGGGGAGCTGTTTTTT
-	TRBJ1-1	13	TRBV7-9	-	CASILGGGTEAFF	TGTGCCAGCATCCTAGGGGGTGGCACTGAAGCTTTCTTT
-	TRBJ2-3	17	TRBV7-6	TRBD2	CASSPGTSGGTRDTQYF	TGTGCCAGCAGCCCCGGGACTAGCGGGGGGACTCGAGATACGCAGTATTTT
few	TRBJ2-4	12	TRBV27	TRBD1	CASTLGQGGEYF	TGTGCCAGCACCTTGGGACAGGGGGGAGAGTACTTC
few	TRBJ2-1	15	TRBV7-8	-	CASNLAANRYNEQFF	TGTGCCAGCAACTTAGCGGCTAACCGATACAATGAGCAGTTCTTC
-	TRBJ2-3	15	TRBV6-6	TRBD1	CACKPGQVLPDTQYF	TGTGCCTGCAAACCGGGACAGGTCCTGCCGGATACGCAGTATTTT
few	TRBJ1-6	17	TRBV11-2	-	CASSLDFWGGPDSPLHF	TGTGCCAGCAGCTTAGATTTCTGGGGCGGACCGGATTCACCCCTCCACTTT
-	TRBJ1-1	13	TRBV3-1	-	CASSQDWAGEAFF	TGTGCCAGCAGCCAAGATTGGGCCGGTGAAGCTTTCTTT
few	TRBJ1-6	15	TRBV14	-	CASSHTGRDNSPLHF	TGTGCCAGCAGCCATACCGGCCGGGATAATTCACCCCTCCACTTT
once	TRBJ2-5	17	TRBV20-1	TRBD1	CSARDHLGTGGQETQYF	TGCAGTGCTAGAGACCACCTCGGGACAGGGGGCCAAGAGACCCAGTACTTC
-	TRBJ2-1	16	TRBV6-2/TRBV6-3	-	CASSYQISSSYNEQFF	TGTGCCAGCAGTTACCAGATCAGCAGCTCCTACAATGAGCAGTTCTTC
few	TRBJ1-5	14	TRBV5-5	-	CASSLVAANQPQHF	TGTGCCAGCAGCTTGGTTGCAGCCAATCAGCCCCAGCATTTT
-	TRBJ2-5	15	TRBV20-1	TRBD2	CSARVPPRGGETQYF	TGCAGTGCTAGAGTCCCCCCCCGGGGGGGAGAGACCCAGTACTTC
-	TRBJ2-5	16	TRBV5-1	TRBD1	CASSSGGVGGRETQYF	TGCGCCAGCAGCTCCGGAGGCGTAGGGGGCCGGGAGACCCAGTACTTC
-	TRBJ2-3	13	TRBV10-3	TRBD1	CASTGEVSDTQYF	TGTGCCAGTACAGGGGAAGTATCAGATACGCAGTATTTT
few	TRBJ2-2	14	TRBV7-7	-	CASGWGRGTGELFF	TGTGCCAGCGGGTGGGGCCGGGGCACCGGGGAGCTGTTTTTT
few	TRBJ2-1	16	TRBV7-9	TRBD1	CASSYPLGQGAVEQFF	TGTGCCAGCAGCTACCCCTTGGGGCAGGGGGCTGTTGAGCAGTTCTTC
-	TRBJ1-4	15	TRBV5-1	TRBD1	CASSFRDSALGKLFF	TGCGCCAGCAGCTTCCGGGACAGCGCCCTAGGGAAACTGTTTTTT
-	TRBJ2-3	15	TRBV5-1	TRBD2	CASTPVAGGSDTQYF	TGCGCCAGCACCCCCGTAGCGGGGGGGTCCGATACGCAGTATTTT
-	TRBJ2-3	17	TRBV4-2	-	CASSQESRAAGTDTQYF	TGCGCCAGCAGCCAAGAATCCAGGGCCGCCGGCACAGATACGCAGTATTTT
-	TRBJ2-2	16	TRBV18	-	CASSPKSGSNTGELFF	TGTGCCAGCTCACCAAAATCAGGATCGAACACCGGGGAGCTGTTTTTT
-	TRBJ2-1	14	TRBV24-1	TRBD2	CATSTSGGANEQFF	TGTGCCACCAGTACAAGCGGGGGGGCAAATGAGCAGTTCTTC
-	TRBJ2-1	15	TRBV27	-	CASSYASVPYNEQFF	TGTGCCAGCAGCTACGCTAGCGTCCCCTACAATGAGCAGTTCTTC
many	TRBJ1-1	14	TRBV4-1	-	CASSQGGGGTEAFF	TGCGCCAGCAGCCAAGGAGGGGGGGGCACTGAAGCTTTCTTT
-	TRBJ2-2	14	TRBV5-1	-	CASSLGQVEGELFF	TGCGCCAGCAGCTTGGGTCAGGTCGAGGGGGAGCTGTTTTTT
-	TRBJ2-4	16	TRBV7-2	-	CASSFFGGLAKNIQYF	TGTGCCAGCAGCTTCTTCGGGGGGCTAGCCAAAAACATTCAGTACTTC
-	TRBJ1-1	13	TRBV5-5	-	CASRLSGNDEAFF	TGTGCCAGCCGCCTGTCAGGGAATGATGAAGCTTTCTTT
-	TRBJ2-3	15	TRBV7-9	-	CASSAPRGRTDTQYF	TGTGCCAGCAGCGCCCCGAGGGGCCGCACAGATACGCAGTATTTT
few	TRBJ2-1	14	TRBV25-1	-	CASSENPSRSEQFF	TGTGCCAGCAGTGAAAATCCTAGCAGAAGCGAGCAGTTCTTC
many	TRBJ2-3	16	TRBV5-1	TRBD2	CASSSATSGGADTQYF	TGCGCCAGCAGCTCCGCGACTAGCGGGGGGGCAGATACGCAGTATTTT
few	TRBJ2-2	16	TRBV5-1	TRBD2	CASSPRRGENTGELFF	TGCGCCAGCAGCCCTCGGCGGGGGGAGAACACCGGGGAGCTGTTTTTT
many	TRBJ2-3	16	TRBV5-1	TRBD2	CASSLIPAGGPDTQYF	TGCGCCAGCAGCTTGATTCCAGCGGGGGGGCCGGATACGCAGTATTTT
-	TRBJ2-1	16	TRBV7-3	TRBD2	CASSPASGGAYNEQFF	TGTGCCAGCAGCCCCGCTAGCGGGGGGGCCTACAATGAGCAGTTCTTC
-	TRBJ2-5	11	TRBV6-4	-	CASINGETQYF	TGTGCCAGCATTAACGGCGAGACCCAGTACTTC
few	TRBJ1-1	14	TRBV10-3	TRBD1	CAISDQGANTEAFF	TGTGCCATCAGTGATCAGGGGGCGAACACTGAAGCTTTCTTT
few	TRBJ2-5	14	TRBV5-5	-	CASSLFRGQETQYF	TGTGCCAGCAGCTTGTTCCGGGGACAAGAGACCCAGTACTTC